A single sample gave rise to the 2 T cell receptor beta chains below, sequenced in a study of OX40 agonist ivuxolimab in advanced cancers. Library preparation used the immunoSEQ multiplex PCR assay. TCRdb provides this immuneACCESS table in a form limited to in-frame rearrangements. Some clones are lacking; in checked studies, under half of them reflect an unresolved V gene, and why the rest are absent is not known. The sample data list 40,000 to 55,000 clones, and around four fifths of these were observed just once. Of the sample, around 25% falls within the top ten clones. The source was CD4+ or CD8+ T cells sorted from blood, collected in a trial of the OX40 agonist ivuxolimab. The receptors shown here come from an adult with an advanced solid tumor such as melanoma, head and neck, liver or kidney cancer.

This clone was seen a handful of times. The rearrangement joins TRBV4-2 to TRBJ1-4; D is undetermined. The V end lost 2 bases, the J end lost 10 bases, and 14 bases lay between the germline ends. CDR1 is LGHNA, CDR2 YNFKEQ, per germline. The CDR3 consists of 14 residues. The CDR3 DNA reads TGTGCCAGCAGCCAATTGGATATGGATGGAAAACTGTTTTTT. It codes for CASSQLDMDGKLFF.

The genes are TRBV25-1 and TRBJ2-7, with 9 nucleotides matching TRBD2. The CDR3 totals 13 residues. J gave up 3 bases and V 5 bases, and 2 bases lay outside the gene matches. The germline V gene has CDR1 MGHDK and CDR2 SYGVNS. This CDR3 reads CASSPSGDYEQYF. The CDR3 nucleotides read TGTGCCAGCAGTCCTAGCGGGGACTACGAGCAGTACTTC.